Following are 11 T cell receptor beta chains from one sample sequenced in a study of T cell responses to AZD1222 COVID-19 vaccine. Method: immunoSEQ multiplex PCR; TCRdb's copy keeps in-frame clones and lacks some. The table shows roughly 140,000 clones, with around nine tenths occurring only once. The specimen comprised peripheral blood, sampled 28 days after the second AZD1222 dose. These receptors were collected from an adult who received the AZD1222 COVID-19 vaccine.

About this clone: Distinct nucleotide sequences in the sample also encode this CDR3. The rearrangement uses TRBV28 and TRBJ1-5, with 7 bases aligning to TRBD1. Germline trimming cut 2 bases from V and 6 bases from J; bases unmatched to any gene: 4. This CDR3 is 14 amino acids long. Germline V gene lookup returns CDR1 MDHEN and CDR2 SYDVKM. The CDR3 nucleotides are TGTGCCAGCAGTTTAAAGCAGGGGGTTCAGCCCCAGCATTTT. Its protein product is CASSLKQGVQPQHF.

The chain joins TRBV7-9 to TRBJ1-1, with 8 bases identical to TRBD1. CDR1 and CDR2 (germline): SEHNR, FQNEAQ (reference sequence). The CDR3 length is 15 residues. J lost 3 bases, V lost 1 base, and 4 bases had no gene match. As DNA, the CDR3 is TGTGCCAGCAGCTTAGGGACAGGGTCGCACACTGAAGCTTTCTTT. Residues: CASSLGTGSHTEAFF.

The gene calls are TRBV15 and TRBJ1-1; D might be TRBD1 (6 bases). Trimming removed 0 bases from V and 1 base from J, with 9 bases in between. Germline V gene sequence: CDR1 LNHNV, CDR2 YYDKDF (reference sequence). CDR3 size: 15 residues. Here the CDR3 reads CATSREYRENTEAFF. Here the CDR3 DNA reads TGTGCCACCAGCAGAGAGTACAGGGAGAACACTGAAGCTTTCTTT.

This rearrangement joins TRBV2 to TRBJ2-1, with D uncertain. The CDR3 consists of 13 residues. Germline CDR1 is SNHLY and CDR2 is FYNNEI. Trimming left V 6 bases short and J 0 bases short, with 6 bases between. Here the CDR3 reads CASSYPSYNEQFF. DNA of the CDR3: TGTGCCAGCAGCTACCCCTCCTACAATGAGCAGTTCTTC.

The chain couples TRBV30 to TRBJ1-1; D is possibly TRBD1 (6 bases). The CDR3 runs 15 residues. Germline V lookup: CDR1 GTSNPN, CDR2 SVGIG (reference sequence). Between the trimmed V and J ends, which lost 1 base and 0 bases, there was a span of 12 bases. CDR3 nucleotides: TGTGCCTGGAGTGACGAGGGGGTAATGAACACTGAAGCTTTCTTT. This translates into CAWSDEGVMNTEAFF.

The chain employs TRBV28 and TRBJ1-2; TRBD1 is a possible D gene (6 bases). This CDR3 has 16 residues. Looked up from germline, CDR1 is MDHEN and CDR2 is SYDVKM. Trimming removed 4 bases from V and 2 bases from J, with 17 bases in between. In DNA, the CDR3 is TGTGCCAGCAGTTCAGGGGCGTCGGACAGAAACTATGGCTACACCTTC. Its translation: CASSSGASDRNYGYTF.

This clone appeared once. CDR3 in amino acids: CASSLLPLTMYTEAFF. The DNA for the CDR3 is TGTGCCAGCAGTTTGCTCCCCCTTACTATGTACACTGAAGCTTTCTTT. The genes are TRBV28 and TRBJ1-1; the D is unclear. From germline, CDR1 is MDHEN and CDR2 SYDVKM. The CDR3 runs 16 residues. Between the trimmed V and J ends, which lost 3 bases and 3 bases, there was a span of 17 bases.

This chain uses TRBV6-1 with TRBJ1-1, with D hard to call. The CDR3 contains 15 residues. Germline V gene data show CDR1 as MNHNS and CDR2 as SASEGT. Trimming removed 3 bases from V and 1 base from J, with 12 bases in between. For the CDR3, the DNA is TGTGCCAGCAGTGAGTTAAGGGTTCGGAACACTGAAGCTTTCTTT. Amino acid sequence: CASSELRVRNTEAFF.

V usage is TRBV7-9 and J usage is TRBJ1-4; a possible D gene is TRBD1 (6 bases). The CDR3 is 16 amino acids. Germline lookup yields CDR1 SEHNR and CDR2 FQNEAQ (reference sequence). The V end was cut by 3 bases, the J end by 3 bases, with 14 bases between. This CDR3 is CASSFRGRTPNEKLFF. Written as DNA, the CDR3 is TGTGCCAGCAGCTTCAGGGGTCGTACCCCTAATGAAAAACTGTTTTTT.

This clone was counted a few times. The chain links TRBV29-1 to TRBJ1-1, with no clear D. The CDR3 spans 16 residues. With 5 bases removed from V and 2 bases from J, the gap between germline ends came to 21 bases. CDR1 is SQVTM, CDR2 ANQGSEA, per germline. This CDR3 reads CSVRRVSVQTNTEAFF. CDR3 coding DNA: TGCAGCGTTAGGAGGGTCTCGGTACAGACCAACACTGAAGCTTTCTTT. The full variable domain, with the rest looked up from reference TRBV29-1 and TRBJ1-1, is SAVISQKPSRDICQRGTSLTIQCQVDSQVTMMFWYRQQPGQSLTLIATANQGSEATYESGFVIDKFPISRPNLTFSTLTVSNMSPEDSSIYLCSVRRVSVQTNTEAFFGQGTRLTVV.

The chain joins TRBV5-6 to TRBJ1-5, with D possibly matching TRBD1 (6 bases). V dropped 4 bases and J dropped 2 bases, with 13 bases sitting between them. This CDR3 is 15 amino acids long. Germline CDR1 SGHDT, CDR2 YYEEEE. CDR3 coding DNA: TGTGCCAGCAGCCCCAGGGGTCTTGGCAATCAGCCCCAGCATTTT. Its translation: CASSPRGLGNQPQHF.